Presented here are 12 T cell receptor beta chains from one specimen sequenced in a study of blood T cell repertoires in COVID-19. The protocol was immunoSEQ multiplex PCR, while the TCRdb copy is restricted to in-frame clones and leaves out a portion. This table holds about 200,000 clones, about 82% found once. Sequences were obtained from PBMCs or T cells enriched from blood (not recorded which). The receptors originated from a man aged 35 to 55 with acute COVID-19.

The chain carries TRBV3-1 (or the pseudogene TRBV3-2) and TRBJ2-1, with D hard to call. Germline V lookup: CDR1 LGHDT, CDR2 YNNKEL (reference sequence). This CDR3 contains 12 residues. Trimming pared 8 bases from V and 7 bases from J, leaving 12 bases between. This chain's CDR3 is CASQTTGNEQFF. The CDR3 coding sequence is TGTGCCAGCCAAACGACCGGGAATGAGCAGTTCTTC.

This clone was counted between two and nine times. The chain is built from TRBV19 and TRBJ2-2; the D is unclear. The CDR3 sequence is 14 residues long. The V end lost 7 bases, the J end lost 0 bases, and 9 bases lay between the germline ends. Germline V gene lookup returns CDR1 LNHDA and CDR2 SQIVND (reference sequence). CDR3 sequence (DNA): TGTGCCAGTAAATTTCTATCGAACACCGGGGAGCTGTTTTTT. Amino acid sequence: CASKFLSNTGELFF.

This chain joins TRBV29-1 and TRBJ1-1; D gene uncertain. This CDR3 is built from 13 residues. Germline V CDR1 and CDR2: SQVTM, ANQGSEA. Trimming pared 6 bases from V and 0 bases from J, leaving 11 bases between. The CDR3 loop reads CSVYKTMNTEAFF. The CDR3 DNA sequence: TGCAGCGTGTACAAAACGATGAACACTGAAGCTTTCTTT.

V usage is TRBV28 and J usage is TRBJ2-7, with D maybe TRBD2 (6 bases). The CDR3 is 14 amino acids. Per the germline V gene, CDR1 is MDHEN and CDR2 is SYDVKM. Trimming stripped 5 bases from V and 12 bases from J, with 23 bases between. The CDR3 coding sequence is TGTGCCAGCAGTGTCCGGGTCGAGGGGACTCCCTCGTACTTC. As protein: CASSVRVEGTPSYF.

The chain links TRBV10-2 to TRBJ2-7, with D possibly matching TRBD2 (5 bases). This CDR3 contains 12 residues. Trimming took 6 bases from V and 4 from J, leaving 10 bases between them. Germline CDR1 reads WSHSY; CDR2 reads SAAADI. CDR3 amino acids: CASRGSPYEQYF. CDR3 bases: TGCGCCAGCAGGGGGAGCCCGTACGAGCAGTACTTC.

The chain has TRBV2 and TRBJ1-1, with a tentative D call TRBD1 (6 bases). Trimming took off 5 bases at V and 0 bases at J, with 22 bases between the two ends. Germline V CDR1 and CDR2: SNHLY, FYNNEI. CDR3 length: 18 amino acids. Here the CDR3 DNA reads TGTGCCAGCAGTTCTTTGACAGGCGAACTGGGTTTGAACACTGAAGCTTTCTTT. This sequence encodes CASSSLTGELGLNTEAFF. The full variable domain, its missing parts supplied by reference TRBV2 and TRBJ1-1, is EPEVTQTPSHQVTQMGQEVILRCVPISNHLYFYWYRQILGQKVEFLVSFYNNEISEKSEIFDDQFSVERPDGSNFTLKIRSTKLEDSAMYFCASSSLTGELGLNTEAFFGQGTRLTVV.

This chain connects TRBV7-2 to TRBJ2-7; tentatively, D is TRBD1 (6 bases). Germline V lookup: CDR1 SGHTA, CDR2 FQGNSA. V was clipped by 5 bases and J by 4 bases, with 15 bases between them. The CDR3 has 14 amino acids. Here the CDR3 DNA reads TGTGCCAGCAGCCCCTGGGGGCTTCAATACGAGCAGTACTTC. It codes for CASSPWGLQYEQYF. Full variable domain (outside the CDR3, taken from reference TRBV7-2 and TRBJ2-7): GAGVSQSPSNKVTEKGKDVELRCDPISGHTALYWYRQSLGQGLEFLIYFQGNSAPDKSGLPSDRFSAERTGGSVSTLTIQRTQQEDSAVYLCASSPWGLQYEQYFGPGTRLTVT.

The chain is built from TRBV7-8 and TRBJ2-7; the D is unclear. CDR3 length equals 16 residues. V lost 1 base to trimming and J lost 2 bases, with 15 bases between them. Germline V gives CDR1 SGHVS, CDR2 FQNEAQ. CDR3 region: CASSLGSMGQTYEQYF. CDR3 nucleotides: TGTGCCAGCAGCTTAGGGTCTATGGGCCAGACCTACGAGCAGTACTTC.

The V gene is TRBV27, the J gene TRBJ2-7; 9 bases align to TRBD2. The CDR3 has 13 amino acids. Germline assignment: CDR1 MNHEY and CDR2 SMNVEV (reference sequence). Trimming took 8 bases from V and 6 from J; bases not matched to a gene: 8. The CDR3 coding sequence is TGTGCCAGCGTCGGGACTAGCTCAGCCGAGCAGTACTTC. Encoded protein: CASVGTSSAEQYF.

This clone came up a few times. This chain connects TRBV18 to TRBJ1-5; 8 bases agree with TRBD1. The CDR3 covers 16 residues. V shed 3 bases, J shed 4 bases, and the junction held 8 bases outside the gene matches. The germline CDR1 and CDR2 sequences are KGHSH and LQKENI. Here the CDR3 DNA reads TGTGCCAGCTCACCGGCCGGGACAGGAGGTAATCAGCCCCAGCATTTT. The encoded protein is CASSPAGTGGNQPQHF. Using reference TRBV18 and TRBJ1-5 for the parts outside the CDR3, the full variable domain is NAGVMQNPRHLVRRRGQEARLRCSPMKGHSHVYWYRQLPEEGLKFMVYLQKENIIDESGMPKERFSAEFPKEGPSILRIQQVVRGDSAAYFCASSPAGTGGNQPQHFGDGTRLSIL.

The chain combines TRBV5-1 with TRBJ2-7; 10 bases map to TRBD2. This CDR3 region has 15 residues. Germline V CDR1 and CDR2: SGHRS, YFSETQ. V lost 3 bases and J lost 4; bases outside the gene matches: 7. The CDR3 loop is CASSSLAGELYEQYF. The CDR3 nucleotides read TGCGCCAGCAGCTCCCTAGCGGGAGAATTATACGAGCAGTACTTC.

The chain has TRBV7-8 and TRBJ1-2; no firm D call. Germline CDR1 reads SGHVS; CDR2 reads FQNEAQ. CDR3 length equals 12 residues. V lost 5 bases to trimming and J lost 8 bases, with 12 bases between them. In nucleotides, the CDR3 is TGTGCCAGCAGCACCTCCTCGCGAGGCTACACCTTC. Translated: CASSTSSRGYTF.